This TCR beta chain was sequenced during a study of OX40 agonist ivuxolimab in advanced cancers. Germline V gives CDR1 SQVTM, CDR2 ANQGSEA. There are 14 residues in the CDR3. The V end lost 6 bases, the J end lost 3 bases, and 18 bases lay between the germline ends. Study-level points and caveats: There was clonal expansion of CD4+ and CD8+ blood T cells by week 6 at 0.1 to 3.0 mg/kg.

Points on this clone: Its cognate antigen is unknown.

Libraries were prepared by immunoSEQ multiplex PCR; TCRdb keeps only in-frame clonotypes and omits some of them. In the table there are approximately 35,000 clones, 84% of which are singletons. The material was CD4+ or CD8+ T cells sorted from blood, obtained in a trial of the OX40 agonist ivuxolimab. The receptor was derived from an adult with an advanced solid tumor such as melanoma, head and neck, liver or kidney cancer. The J gene is TRBJ2-7, the V gene TRBV29-1; tentative D call: TRBD1 (6 bases). In nucleotides, the CDR3 is TGCAGCGTAGGCACAGGGATCCTAGTCTACGAGCAGTACTTC. Protein: CSVGTGILVYEQYF.